This TCR beta chain was recovered during a study of blood T cell repertoires in COVID-19. Study-level information: T cells, B-cell-depleted T cells, or PBMCs supplied cDNA or gDNA.

The V end lost 4 bases, the J end lost 0 bases, and 24 bases lay between the germline ends. From germline, CDR1 is SGDLS and CDR2 YYNGEE. The CDR3 has 19 amino acids. The protocol was immunoSEQ multiplex PCR, while the TCRdb copy is restricted to in-frame clones and leaves out a portion. The repertoire includes fewer than 200,000 clones, around 78% of them detected once, and 4.4% sits in the top ten. The sequencing input was PBMCs or T cells enriched from blood (not recorded which). The sequence was collected from a woman between 45 and 65 years old who had recovered from COVID-19. V gene TRBV9 combines with J gene TRBJ2-3, with D perhaps TRBD1 (6 bases). In DNA, the CDR3 is TGTGCCAGCAGCACCCACCGCCCGTCCGGGACACCAAGCACAGATACGCAGTATTTT. Translation gives CASSTHRPSGTPSTDTQYF. The full variable domain, with the rest looked up from reference TRBV9 and TRBJ2-3, is DSGVTQTPKHLITATGQRVTLRCSPRSGDLSVYWYQQSLDQGLQFLIQYYNGEERAKGNILERFSAQQFPDLHSELNLSSLELGDSALYFCASSTHRPSGTPSTDTQYFGPGTRLTVL.